A selection of T cell receptor beta chains follows, all from one sample in a study of cytomegalovirus exposure and HLA in healthy donors. Here immunoSEQ multiplex PCR was the method, and the copy in TCRdb shows in-frame clones only, minus some. The sample has around 110,000 clones, more than 70% seen once. Material for sequencing was PBMCs. These receptors were collected from a man between 18 and 29 years old in good health and CMV-seronegative. The CDR3 runs from the conserved cysteine through the conserved F or W. Fields, in order: J gene, V gene, CDR3 protein.

>TRBJ2-5|TRBV5-1
CASSPDPRGVRMETQYF
>TRBJ1-5|TRBV18
CASSGRDRAGDQPQHF
>TRBJ2-7|TRBV5-1
CASSLDQGGGEQYF
>TRBJ1-3|TRBV5-4
CASSWGLGDGGQDF
>TRBJ2-3|TRBV7-9
CASSHPRTNIHTQYF
>TRBJ2-2|TRBV19
CASSSAGQPGRELFF
>TRBJ1-1|TRBV6-5
CASSAPGGRTEAFF
>TRBJ1-6|TRBV25-1
CASSERGRGGDSPLHF
>TRBJ1-3|TRBV18
CASSPRASGNTIYF
>TRBJ2-4|TRBV5-1
CASSPTPGFKNIQYF
>TRBJ2-1|TRBV7-8
CASSFTSGQGGDEQFF